These 32 T cell receptor beta chains share one sample of origin, sequenced in a study of neoadjuvant nivolumab and ipilimumab in lung cancer. Sequencing used immunoSEQ multiplex PCR; TCRdb keeps in-frame clones, though not all of them. Here the sample spans roughly 23,000 clones, less than 85% being singletons. This specimen was peripheral blood, taken before neoadjuvant nivolumab, alone or with ipilimumab. Receptor source: an adult with non-small cell lung cancer.

The rearrangement joins TRBV5-1 to TRBJ2-5, with unresolved D. CDR3 length equals 12 residues. V lost 4 bases, J lost 5 bases, and 9 bases lay in between. CDR1 is SGHRS and CDR2 is YFSETQ in the germline V gene. CDR3 amino acids: CASSLYEETQYF. The CDR3 nucleotides are TGCGCCAGCAGCCTCTACGAGGAGACCCAGTACTTC.

The V gene is TRBV27, the J gene TRBJ2-1; D is tentatively TRBD1 or TRBD2 (5 bases each). Germline CDR1 is MNHEY and CDR2 is SMNVEV (reference sequence). This CDR3 has 13 amino acids. Trimming pared 10 bases from V and 8 bases from J, leaving 18 bases between. The CDR3 is CATSIEGHHEQFF. The CDR3 nucleotides read TGTGCCACCTCTATTGAGGGGCACCATGAGCAGTTCTTC.

The chain joins TRBV7-9 to TRBJ2-7; maybe TRBD1 (5 bases). V dropped 1 base and J dropped 5 bases, with 12 bases sitting between them. The CDR3 runs to 14 residues. Germline CDR1 reads SEHNR; CDR2 reads FQNEAQ (reference sequence). In DNA, the CDR3 is TGTGCCAGCAGCTTAGTTTTCGGCAGGGACGAGCAGTACTTC. Its protein product is CASSLVFGRDEQYF.

This chain uses TRBV9 with TRBJ2-3; D uncertain. This CDR3 comprises 15 residues. In germline, CDR1 is SGDLS, CDR2 YYNGEE. Between the trimmed V and J ends, which lost 2 bases and 4 bases, there was a span of 14 bases. DNA for the CDR3: TGTGCCAGCAGCGTTTTAGGTGATCTGGCAGATACGCAGTATTTT. The encoded protein is CASSVLGDLADTQYF.

The chain combines TRBV7-2 with TRBJ1-2, with 7 nucleotides matching TRBD1. Germline V gene sequence: CDR1 SGHTA, CDR2 FQGNSA. The CDR3 runs 14 residues. J lost 4 bases, V lost 4 bases, and 6 bases had no gene match. The CDR3 nucleotides read TGTGCCAGCAGCTCGGACAGGCAATCCTATGGCTACACCTTC. Translation: CASSSDRQSYGYTF.

CDR3 residues: CASFPSTDPSTDTQYF. The CDR3 bases are TGTGCCAGCTTTCCCTCGACGGACCCTAGCACAGATACGCAGTATTTT. The V and J genes are TRBV7-9 and TRBJ2-3; D call uncertain. Trimming took off 8 bases at V and 0 bases at J, with 18 bases between the two ends. The germline V gene encodes CDR1 SEHNR and CDR2 FQNEAQ (reference sequence). The CDR3 is 16 amino acids.

CDR3 amino acids: CASSLVGPNEQYF. Written as DNA, the CDR3 is TGTGCCAGCAGCTTAGTCGGCCCCAACGAGCAGTACTTC. This chain connects TRBV7-8 to TRBJ2-7, with D unclear. Germline lookup yields CDR1 SGHVS and CDR2 FQNEAQ. V lost 1 base to trimming and J lost 5 bases, with 9 bases between them. This CDR3 has 13 residues.

The CDR3 spells CASSGVAGDYNEQFF. CDR3 in DNA: TGTGCCAGCAGTGGGGTGGCGGGGGACTACAATGAGCAGTTCTTC. This sequence joins TRBV6-4 and TRBJ2-1, with 7 bases that match TRBD2. This CDR3 region has 15 residues. The J segment lost 3 bases and the V segment lost 4 bases, leaving 6 bases of the junction unmatched. Germline lookup yields CDR1 MRHNA and CDR2 SNTAGT.

This chain joins TRBV29-1 and TRBJ1-2; a possible D gene is TRBD1 (5 bases). Per the germline V gene, CDR1 is SQVTM and CDR2 is ANQGSEA. CDR3 length equals 11 residues. With 0 bases removed from V and 7 bases from J, the gap between germline ends came to 6 bases. CDR3 protein: CSVEDGGGYTF. In DNA form, the CDR3 reads TGCAGCGTTGAAGATGGGGGTGGCTACACCTTC.

The chain employs TRBV18 and TRBJ2-3; perhaps D is TRBD1 or TRBD2 (5 bases each). Germline CDR1 KGHSH, CDR2 LQKENI. The CDR3 runs to 13 residues. V lost 6 bases to trimming and J lost 3 bases, with 10 bases between them. CDR3 DNA sequence: TGTGCCAGCTCCGGGACCGCTACAGATACGCAGTATTTT. The encoded protein is CASSGTATDTQYF.

Only a few counts were recorded for this clone. At one end the junction does not follow the germline gene, possibly because of a read error. DNA of the CDR3: TGTGCTAGCAGCCGGACGATCCAAAGCGAGCAGTACTTC. It specifies CASSRTIQSEQYF. The chain joins TRBV7-7 to TRBJ2-7; the D is unclear. The germline gives CDR1 SSHAT, CDR2 FNYEAQ (reference sequence). The CDR3 contains 13 residues.

This chain joins TRBV7-9 and TRBJ1-5; D is unclear. V lost 2 bases and J 4 bases, leaving 9 bases between the germline ends. Germline CDR1 and CDR2: SEHNR and FQNEAQ (reference sequence). The CDR3 has 14 residues. The CDR3 here is CASSLSLGNQPQHF. CDR3 sequence (DNA): TGTGCCAGCAGCTTAAGTCTCGGAAATCAGCCCCAGCATTTT.

The chain has TRBV5-4 and TRBJ1-2; 7 bases map to TRBD1. V dropped 3 bases and J dropped 9; count of bases not matched to a gene: 17. CDR1 is SGHNT, CDR2 YYREEE, per germline (reference sequence). CDR3 length: 16 residues. In DNA, the CDR3 is TGTGCCAGCAGCTCCGATAATGCCGGGACAGAGGAAAGCTACACCTTC. Amino acid sequence: CASSSDNAGTEESYTF.

The CDR3 sequence: CASSILLSTSPDTQYF. DNA of the CDR3: TGCGCCAGCAGCATTTTACTCTCGACTAGTCCAGATACGCAGTATTTT. The chain has TRBV5-1 and TRBJ2-3; weak D call: TRBD2 (6 bases). Trimming pared 4 bases from V and 4 bases from J, leaving 19 bases between. CDR3 length: 16 residues. The germline gives CDR1 SGHRS, CDR2 YFSETQ.

This clone was counted a few times. This chain joins TRBV30 and TRBJ2-3, with D maybe TRBD1 (8 bases). Germline V gene sequence: CDR1 GTSNPN, CDR2 SVGIG (reference sequence). V lost 2 bases and J 5 bases, leaving 14 bases between the germline ends. The CDR3 has 14 residues. As DNA, the CDR3 is TGTGCCTGGAGTTTTACAGGGGGGGAAGATACGCAGTATTTT. Residues: CAWSFTGGEDTQYF.

V is TRBV19 and J is TRBJ2-7, with D perhaps matching TRBD1 (6 bases). The CDR3 is 13 amino acids. V lost 5 bases and J lost 7, with 15 bases in between. Germline V gene sequence: CDR1 LNHDA, CDR2 SQIVND (reference sequence). This CDR3 is CASSAHRVGEQYF. CDR3 DNA: TGTGCCAGTAGTGCGCACAGGGTTGGGGAGCAGTACTTC.

The V call is TRBV30, the J call TRBJ2-3, with D unclear. Germline V lookup: CDR1 GTSNPN, CDR2 SVGIG (reference sequence). This CDR3 region has 15 residues. Trimming removed 2 bases from V and 0 bases from J, with 12 bases in between. CDR3 amino acids: CAWSPTSSSTDTQYF. For the CDR3, the DNA is TGTGCCTGGAGTCCGACTTCCTCTAGCACAGATACGCAGTATTTT.

J is TRBJ1-2 and V is TRBV9; D not resolved. The germline V and J ends were trimmed by 2 bases and 5 bases, with 10 bases remaining between them. The CDR3 consists of 13 residues. CDR1 is SGDLS, CDR2 YYNGEE, per germline. CDR3 region: CASSVRTSYGYTF. The DNA for the CDR3 is TGTGCCAGCAGCGTCCGAACCTCTTATGGCTACACCTTC.

The rearrangement joins TRBV18 to TRBJ2-7, with 10 bases aligning to TRBD2. Losses at the gene ends were 8 bases for V and 5 bases for J; bases not matched to a gene: 6. Germline V gene data show CDR1 as KGHSH and CDR2 as LQKENI. The CDR3 totals 13 residues. The CDR3 loop reads CASQAGGPHEQYF. CDR3 sequence (DNA): TGTGCCAGCCAAGCGGGAGGGCCCCACGAGCAGTACTTC. Full variable domain (remainder filled in from reference TRBV18 and TRBJ2-7): NAGVMQNPRHLVRRRGQEARLRCSPMKGHSHVYWYRQLPEEGLKFMVYLQKENIIDESGMPKERFSAEFPKEGPSILRIQQVVRGDSAAYFCASQAGGPHEQYFGPGTRLTVT.

This chain's CDR3 is CATSRDGATDTQYF. CDR3 nucleotide sequence: TGCGCCACCTCCCGGGACGGAGCCACAGATACGCAGTATTTT. J is TRBJ2-3 and V is TRBV5-1, with D perhaps being TRBD1 or TRBD2 (5 bases each). CDR1 and CDR2 (germline): SGHRS, YFSETQ. V was cut by 9 bases and J by 2 bases, with 16 bases left in between. This CDR3 comprises 14 residues.

V is TRBV6-5 and J is TRBJ2-7, with 9 bases identical to TRBD1. V shed 6 bases, J shed 4 bases, and the junction held 7 bases outside the gene matches. From germline, CDR1 is MNHEY and CDR2 SVGAGI. The CDR3 extends over 14 amino acids. CDR3 DNA: TGTGCCAGCAGGGCCGGGACAGGGACATACGAGCAGTACTTC. This encodes CASRAGTGTYEQYF.

The rearrangement links TRBV7-9 to TRBJ2-3; 10 nucleotides line up with TRBD1. V lost 7 bases and J lost 4; bases outside the gene matches: 5. The CDR3 loop spans 14 amino acids. Germline V CDR1 and CDR2: SEHNR, FQNEAQ (reference sequence). CDR3 DNA sequence: TGTGCCAGCATTTGGGGGACAGGGGCAGATACGCAGTATTTT. Protein: CASIWGTGADTQYF.

CDR3 bases: TGTGCCAGTAGTATCGGCGACAGTTCTAACTATGGCTACACCTTC. This sequence encodes CASSIGDSSNYGYTF. The chain joins TRBV19 to TRBJ1-2; D might be TRBD1 (5 bases). CDR1 LNHDA and CDR2 SQIVND come from the germline V gene (reference sequence). The V end lost 3 bases, the J end lost 0 bases, and 11 bases lay between the germline ends. The CDR3 spans 15 residues.

The chain joins TRBV18 to TRBJ2-1, with a possible D match to TRBD1 (6 bases). The germline gives CDR1 KGHSH, CDR2 LQKENI. This CDR3 is built from 14 residues. The V and J ends lost 5 bases and 0 bases respectively, with 8 bases between them. The CDR3 sequence is CASSLDSSYNEQFF. The CDR3 DNA is TGTGCCAGCTCATTGGACAGCTCCTACAATGAGCAGTTCTTC.

The rearrangement links TRBV9 to TRBJ2-1, with 11 bases matching TRBD2. In germline, CDR1 is SGDLS, CDR2 YYNGEE. J lost 7 bases, V lost 4 bases, and 10 bases had no gene match. The CDR3 extends over 16 amino acids. CDR3 nucleotides: TGTGCCAGCAGCTCATCACTAGCGGGAGTAGGAAATGAGCAGTTCTTC. As protein: CASSSSLAGVGNEQFF.

This chain joins TRBV29-1 and TRBJ2-1; a weak D match, TRBD2 (5 bases). V shed 3 bases and J shed 3 bases, with 12 bases lying between them. There are 14 residues in the CDR3. Germline lookup yields CDR1 SQVTM and CDR2 ANQGSEA. CDR3 in amino acids: CSVEKGSGYNEQFF. CDR3 DNA: TGCAGCGTTGAGAAGGGCAGCGGCTACAATGAGCAGTTCTTC.

The V and J genes are TRBV7-2 and TRBJ2-2; 10 bases fit TRBD2. CDR3 length equals 15 residues. Trimming took 5 bases from V and 4 from J; bases not matched to a gene: 4. Germline values: CDR1 SGHTA, CDR2 FQGNSA. CDR3 bases: TGTGCCAGCAGCCGCAGACTAGCGGGCACCGGGGAGCTGTTTTTT. Protein: CASSRRLAGTGELFF.

The gene calls are TRBV5-1 and TRBJ2-2, with D uncertain. Between the trimmed V and J ends, which lost 0 bases and 4 bases, there was a span of 7 bases. The CDR3 is 14 residues long. Germline V CDR1 and CDR2: SGHRS, YFSETQ. This CDR3 reads CASSLALPTGELFF. The CDR3, as DNA: TGCGCCAGCAGCTTGGCATTGCCCACCGGGGAGCTGTTTTTT.

The chain combines TRBV5-1 with TRBJ1-5; 8 positions match TRBD1. The CDR3 has 14 residues. V dropped 1 base and J dropped 8; count of bases not matched to a gene: 5. Germline CDR1 and CDR2: SGHRS and YFSETQ. DNA of the CDR3: TGCGCCAGCAGCTTGCAGACAGGGGAGGAGCCCCAGCATTTT. Translating gives CASSLQTGEEPQHF.

V usage is TRBV27 and J usage is TRBJ2-5; TRBD1 aligns across 11 bases. Per germline, CDR1 MNHEY and CDR2 SMNVEV (reference sequence). CDR3 length equals 15 residues. V shed 4 bases, J shed 5 bases, and the junction held 6 bases outside the gene matches. CDR3 coding DNA: TGTGCCAGCAGTTCCGGGGACAGGGGGTCGGAGACCCAGTACTTC. Residues: CASSSGDRGSETQYF.

The chain joins TRBV10-2 to TRBJ2-1, with TRBD2 identical over 7 bases. The length of the CDR3 is 14 residues. The trim removed 5 bases at V and 10 bases at J, leaving 11 bases unmatched. CDR1 and CDR2 from the germline V gene are WSHSY and SAAADI. CDR3 sequence: CASSYSRELGEQFF. Here the CDR3 DNA reads TGCGCCAGCAGTTACTCGCGGGAGTTAGGAGAGCAGTTCTTC.

The rearrangement links TRBV7-9 to TRBJ1-6; perhaps TRBD1 as D (6 bases). From germline, CDR1 is SEHNR and CDR2 FQNEAQ (reference sequence). The CDR3 contains 15 residues. Deletions cut 2 bases from V and 7 bases from J, with 12 bases between. The CDR3 spells CASSLMAGANSPLHF. CDR3 coding DNA: TGTGCCAGCAGCTTAATGGCAGGGGCCAATTCACCCCTCCACTTT.